One and the same sample provided the 18 T cell receptor beta chains below, sequenced in a study of shared clonotypes between healthy human individuals (dated by TCRdb to the early 2020s). Libraries were made using the immunoSEQ multiplex PCR assay. As stored in TCRdb, this immuneACCESS dataset retains in-frame rearrangements with V and J assigned. A fraction of the clones does not appear; measured against another copy, unresolved V genes explain less than half of the discrepancy, and the remainder lacks a known reason. This sample holds 1.4 million or so clones; 98% were observed only once. The top ten hold roughly 0.36% of the sample. Sequencing input: naive CD4+ T cells sorted from blood. This specimen's cell subset or site label, per the study, means: CD45RA+ positively selected. These receptors were taken from a man aged 25-45 years in good health.

V and J are TRBV2 and TRBJ2-1, with 8 bases identical to TRBD2. This CDR3 contains 14 residues. Germline V gene data show CDR1 as SNHLY and CDR2 as FYNNEI. V lost 4 bases and J lost 10; bases outside the gene matches: 9. For the CDR3, the DNA is TGTGCCAGCAGTGCCGGGACTAGGCACGGGGAGCAGTTCTTC. Translation: CASSAGTRHGEQFF.

The chain links TRBV10-3 to TRBJ2-7; 14 positions agree with TRBD2. CDR1 ENHRY and CDR2 SYGVKD come from the germline V gene. The CDR3 loop spans 16 amino acids. The ends lost 3 bases at V and 4 bases at J; junction bases unmatched: 5. The DNA of the CDR3 is TGTGCCATCAGTGACCCCGGACTAGCGGGAGGATACGAGCAGTACTTC. Encoded protein: CAISDPGLAGGYEQYF.

V is TRBV19 and J is TRBJ2-7, with D perhaps matching TRBD1 (5 bases). This CDR3 has 14 amino acids. V gave up 4 bases and J gave up 1 base, with 11 bases separating them. The germline V gene has CDR1 LNHDA and CDR2 SQIVND (reference sequence). The CDR3 coding sequence is TGTGCCAGTAGTAATCAGGGCCTTTCCTACGAGCAGTACTTC. Its translation: CASSNQGLSYEQYF.

This clone was detected only once. The gene calls are TRBV25-1 and TRBJ2-7, with 9 nucleotides matching TRBD2. The CDR3 is made up of 14 amino acids. CDR1 MGHDK and CDR2 SYGVNS come from the germline V gene. The J segment lost 4 bases and the V segment lost 8 bases, leaving 9 bases of the junction unmatched. CDR3 sequence reads: CASGYSGSVYEQYF. The CDR3 coding sequence is TGTGCCAGCGGTTATAGCGGGAGTGTGTACGAGCAGTACTTC.

This chain connects TRBV5-1 to TRBJ2-7; D may be TRBD1 (6 bases). Trimming pared 4 bases from V and 1 base from J, leaving 9 bases between. The CDR3 is made up of 13 amino acids. The germline CDR1 and CDR2 sequences are SGHRS and YFSETQ. CDR3 amino acids: CASSETGSYEQYF. The CDR3 bases are TGCGCCAGCAGCGAAACAGGGTCCTACGAGCAGTACTTC.

The rearrangement links TRBV2 to TRBJ1-5; 9 bases map to TRBD1. Germline V CDR1 and CDR2: SNHLY, FYNNEI. Trimming took 8 bases from V and 6 from J; bases not matched to a gene: 5. The CDR3 loop spans 13 amino acids. CDR3 coding DNA: TGTGCCAGCGGGACAGGGTGGAGTCAGCCCCAGCATTTT. Protein product: CASGTGWSQPQHF. The full variable domain, completed using reference TRBV2 and TRBJ1-5, is EPEVTQTPSHQVTQMGQEVILRCVPISNHLYFYWYRQILGQKVEFLVSFYNNEISEKSEIFDDQFSVERPDGSNFTLKIRSTKLEDSAMYFCASGTGWSQPQHFGDGTRLSIL.

This clone was observed a single time. The chain is built from TRBV9 and TRBJ2-3; 14 bases line up with TRBD2. V was pared by 4 bases and J by 0 bases, with 4 bases of the junction left unmatched. CDR1 SGDLS and CDR2 YYNGEE come from the germline V gene. There are 17 residues in the CDR3. For the CDR3, the DNA is TGTGCCAGCAGCCAGACTAGCGGGAGGGGTAGCACAGATACGCAGTATTTT. The encoded protein is CASSQTSGRGSTDTQYF.

A note on this clone: Other DNA sequences in the same sample also yield this CDR3. The chain employs TRBV9 and TRBJ2-7; TRBD2 agrees at 8 bases. Germline assignment: CDR1 SGDLS and CDR2 YYNGEE. This CDR3 has 15 amino acids. V lost 0 bases, J lost 2 bases, and 4 bases stayed unmatched. The CDR3 DNA sequence: TGTGCCAGCAGCGTAGGGAGCGGGGGCCCCTACGAGCAGTACTTC. As protein: CASSVGSGGPYEQYF.

The chain is built from TRBV5-6 and TRBJ2-5; D is possibly TRBD2 (6 bases). Trimming shortened V by 1 base and J by 4 bases, and 14 bases separated the two germline ends. The CDR3 extends over 15 amino acids. The germline CDR1 and CDR2 sequences are SGHDT and YYEEEE. The CDR3 DNA is TGTGCCAGCAGCTTGCTACTAGCCGCTCCAGAGACCCAGTACTTC. Translation: CASSLLLAAPETQYF.

The V and J genes are TRBV2 and TRBJ1-1; the D is unclear. This CDR3 contains 13 residues. Per the germline V gene, CDR1 is SNHLY and CDR2 is FYNNEI. V was shortened by 8 bases and J by 4 bases, with 14 bases between the two germline ends. The CDR3 loop is CASRPLVGTEAFF. CDR3 in DNA: TGTGCCAGCCGCCCTTTGGTGGGCACTGAAGCTTTCTTT.

For this clone: Different DNA sequences within this sample yield the same CDR3. The chain is built from TRBV28 and TRBJ2-1; D possibly matches TRBD1 or TRBD2 (5 bases each). Germline CDR1 and CDR2: MDHEN and SYDVKM. The germline V and J ends were trimmed by 2 bases and 3 bases, with 11 bases remaining between them. The CDR3 is made up of 15 amino acids. DNA for the CDR3: TGTGCCAGCAGTTTAGGGGGACCGAGCTACAATGAGCAGTTCTTC. Protein sequence: CASSLGGPSYNEQFF.

The V call is TRBV9, the J call TRBJ2-7, with 10 bases fitting TRBD1. Unmatched junction bases numbered 2, after V lost 0 bases and J lost 5 bases. Germline CDR1 SGDLS, CDR2 YYNGEE. The CDR3 spans 14 residues. The CDR3 DNA follows: TGTGCCAGCAGCGTAGTTGGACAGGGGGACGAGCAGTACTTC. It specifies CASSVVGQGDEQYF.

The gene calls are TRBV29-1 and TRBJ2-5; 8 bases map to TRBD1. Germline V gene lookup returns CDR1 SQVTM and CDR2 ANQGSEA. This CDR3 comprises 13 residues. With 8 bases clipped from V and 5 bases from J, the junction kept 10 bases outside the gene matches. The CDR3 loop is CSTTTGVGETQYF. In DNA, the CDR3 is TGCAGCACCACGACAGGGGTTGGTGAGACCCAGTACTTC.

Here the CDR3 reads CASSLARDRHNEQFF. CDR3 in DNA: TGCGCCAGCAGCTTGGCCAGGGACAGACACAATGAGCAGTTCTTC. The V and J genes are TRBV5-1 and TRBJ2-1; 7 bases agree with TRBD1. The CDR3 contains 15 residues. CDR1 SGHRS and CDR2 YFSETQ come from the germline V gene. Germline trimming cut 0 bases from V and 5 bases from J; bases unmatched to any gene: 5.

The genes are TRBV7-3 and TRBJ2-2; 10 nucleotides align to TRBD2. CDR3 length equals 16 residues. Germline values: CDR1 SGHTA, CDR2 FQGTGA. The J segment lost 6 bases and the V segment lost 5 bases, leaving 9 bases of the junction unmatched. The CDR3 region is CASSIAAGGPPGELFF. The CDR3, as DNA: TGTGCCAGCAGCATAGCAGCGGGAGGGCCTCCCGGGGAGCTGTTTTTT.

CDR3 nucleotides: TGTGCCAGCAGCGTAGAAGGGGTTGTAGCCTACGAGCAGTACTTC. It is translated as CASSVEGVVAYEQYF. This chain uses TRBV9 with TRBJ2-7; weak D call: TRBD1 (5 bases). Looked up from germline, CDR1 is SGDLS and CDR2 is YYNGEE. Deletions cut 0 bases from V and 2 bases from J, with 12 bases between. CDR3 length equals 15 residues.

This clone was seen only once. This chain uses TRBV5-5 with TRBJ1-1, with D unclear. V lost 2 bases to trimming and J lost 1 base, with 12 bases between them. The CDR3 runs 15 residues. The germline gives CDR1 SGHKS, CDR2 YYEKEE (reference sequence). The CDR3 region has the DNA TGTGCCAGCAGCTTAGTTTCGAAGGGGAACACTGAAGCTTTCTTT. Its protein is CASSLVSKGNTEAFF.

This chain connects TRBV14 to TRBJ1-3, with 8 bases that match TRBD1. Germline loops: CDR1 SGHDN, CDR2 FVKESK. V gave up 4 bases and J gave up 6 bases; unmatched junction bases: 11. CDR3 size: 16 residues. The CDR3 spells CASSPRTGSTQNTIYF. As DNA, the CDR3 is TGTGCCAGCAGCCCTCGGACAGGGAGCACCCAAAACACCATATATTTT. Full variable domain (missing parts from reference TRBV14 and TRBJ1-3): EAGVTQFPSHSVIEKGQTVTLRCDPISGHDNLYWYRRVMGKEIKFLLHFVKESKQDESGMPNNRFLAERTGGTYSTLKVQPAELEDSGVYFCASSPRTGSTQNTIYFGEGSWLTVV.